This paragraph reports one TCR beta chain. Its target is not known. The entry originates in a study of CD8+ T cells in alopecia areata. General study points: Scalp clonality and expanded CD8+ clones among the top 100 showed significant decreases with tofacitinib.

cDNA prepared by RNA extraction and subsequent reverse transcription served as the template for sequencing. Using immunoSEQ multiplex PCR, the repertoire was profiled, and TCRdb retains in-frame clones only, with some absent. Among over 90,000 clones listed, under 90% were seen once. The treatment was: oral pan-JAK inhibitor, 5-10 mg twice daily. PBMCs were stained for CD3, CD4 and CD8, and CD4+ and CD8+ T cells were sorted. Germline loops: CDR1 SQVTM, CDR2 ANQGSEA. This CDR3 has 15 residues. Trimming took 3 bases from V and 2 from J; bases not matched to a gene: 9. The chain uses TRBV29-1 and TRBJ2-7, with 8 bases aligning to TRBD1. The clonotype originates from a human donor with alopecia areata. The sequenced sample was CD8+ T cells sorted from blood, obtained at approximately week 34, from a patient treated with tofacitinib. The CDR3 DNA is TGCAGCGTTGATCGTCCGGGACAGGAAACCTACGAGCAGTACTTC. It is translated as CSVDRPGQETYEQYF.